What follows are 25 T cell receptor beta chains derived from one specimen sequenced in a study of blood T cell repertoires in COVID-19. Generated by immunoSEQ multiplex PCR, the TCRdb table keeps only in-frame clones and is missing some. The table shows 94,000 or so clones, with more than 75% occurring only once. The sequenced sample was peripheral blood. The origin of the receptors is a woman aged 80 or over with active COVID-19.

The V and J genes are TRBV7-2 and TRBJ1-4; a possible D gene is TRBD1 (5 bases). V was cut by 6 bases and J by 0 bases, with 14 bases left in between. The germline V gene has CDR1 SGHTA and CDR2 FQGNSA. The CDR3 sequence is 16 residues long. As DNA, the CDR3 is TGTGCCAGCAGTGTGGGACTTATTGCAACTAATGAAAAACTGTTTTTT. It yields the protein CASSVGLIATNEKLFF.

The chain has TRBV19 and TRBJ2-7; 14 positions match TRBD2. V was pared by 3 bases and J by 3 bases, with 7 bases of the junction left unmatched. The CDR3 covers 17 residues. Germline V CDR1 and CDR2: LNHDA, SQIVND (reference sequence). CDR3: CASSIGTSGSFVYEQYF. CDR3 coding DNA: TGTGCCAGTAGTATTGGGACTAGCGGGAGTTTTGTCTACGAGCAGTACTTC.

The chain joins TRBV7-9 to TRBJ2-7; 13 nucleotides match TRBD2. J lost 6 bases, V lost 6 bases, and 5 bases had no gene match. Germline V gene data show CDR1 as SEHNR and CDR2 as FQNEAQ (reference sequence). The CDR3 totals 14 residues. The CDR3 here is CASSPGLAGTEQYF. For the CDR3, the DNA is TGTGCCAGCAGTCCGGGACTAGCGGGAACCGAGCAGTACTTC.

This clone was seen a single time. The rearrangement uses TRBV7-8 and TRBJ2-5; D remains unclear. The CDR3 loop spans 14 amino acids. Germline lookup yields CDR1 SGHVS and CDR2 FQNEAQ. Trimming took off 2 bases at V and 5 bases at J, with 12 bases between the two ends. The CDR3 DNA reads as TGTGCCAGCAGCTTATACCCAGGTCGGGAGACCCAGTACTTC. This codes for CASSLYPGRETQYF.

The rearrangement uses TRBV19 and TRBJ1-2; 7 nucleotides match TRBD1. Germline lookup yields CDR1 LNHDA and CDR2 SQIVND (reference sequence). V was clipped by 8 bases and J by 0 bases; unmatched bases: 3. This CDR3 comprises 13 residues. CDR3 in DNA: TGTGCCAGTGCGGGACAGCCTAACTATGGCTACACCTTC. Translated: CASAGQPNYGYTF.

The V call is TRBV19, the J call TRBJ2-3, with D perhaps matching TRBD1 (5 bases). The CDR3 sequence is 15 residues long. The V end was cut by 0 bases, the J end by 0 bases, with 7 bases between. The germline gives CDR1 LNHDA, CDR2 SQIVND (reference sequence). The CDR3 nucleotides are TGTGCCAGTAGTATAGAGGCAGGGAGCACAGATACGCAGTATTTT. This translates into CASSIEAGSTDTQYF.

The chain joins TRBV11-2 to TRBJ2-5; no reliable D call. V gave up 1 base and J gave up 5 bases, with 8 bases separating them. The CDR3 sequence is 13 residues long. Germline V CDR1 and CDR2: SGHAT, FQNNGV. The CDR3 here is CASSLGQMETQYF. The CDR3 DNA follows: TGTGCCAGCAGCTTAGGGCAGATGGAGACCCAGTACTTC.

The rearrangement joins TRBV19 to TRBJ1-4; no definite D call. The CDR3 loop spans 11 amino acids. V lost 6 bases and J 6 bases, leaving 5 bases between the germline ends. Germline V gene data show CDR1 as LNHDA and CDR2 as SQIVND (reference sequence). As DNA, the CDR3 is TGTGCCAGTAGGGAGGATGAAAAACTGTTTTTT. Translating gives CASREDEKLFF.

The chain couples TRBV11-3 to TRBJ1-1; D not certain. Germline assignment: CDR1 SGHNT and CDR2 YENEEA. The CDR3 runs 13 residues. Trimming pared 10 bases from V and 7 bases from J, leaving 19 bases between. CDR3 residues: CATEPLRGGEAFF. The CDR3 nucleotides are TGTGCCACCGAACCCCTCCGGGGTGGTGAAGCTTTCTTT.

V is TRBV4-2 and J is TRBJ2-1, with 10 bases aligning to TRBD1. From germline, CDR1 is LGHNA and CDR2 YNFKEQ. The CDR3 is 16 residues long. V gave up 0 bases and J gave up 7 bases; unmatched junction bases: 6. This chain's CDR3 is CASSQDRTGGWNEQFF. DNA of the CDR3: TGTGCCAGCAGCCAAGATCGGACAGGGGGGTGGAATGAGCAGTTCTTC.

The CDR3 region is CASSFFGGTNTGELFF. Here the CDR3 DNA reads TGTGCCAGCAGTTTTTTCGGCGGTACGAACACCGGGGAGCTGTTTTTT. This chain connects TRBV27 to TRBJ2-2; D gene unclear. The V gene's germline CDR1 is MNHEY and CDR2 SMNVEV (reference sequence). The V and J ends lost 3 bases and 0 bases respectively, with 11 bases between them. CDR3 size: 16 residues.

V and J are TRBV2 and TRBJ1-2; 8 nucleotides agree with TRBD1. The CDR3 is made up of 16 amino acids. The V segment lost 2 bases and the J segment 3 bases; nucleotides outside the gene matches: 8. CDR1 is SNHLY, CDR2 FYNNEI, per germline. The CDR3 spells CASSERTGNFYYGYTF. The CDR3 bases are TGTGCCAGCAGTGAAAGGACAGGGAACTTCTACTATGGCTACACCTTC.

In this sample, this clone turned up a few times. V is TRBV7-6 and J is TRBJ1-3, with D tentatively TRBD1 (5 bases). This CDR3 is 17 amino acids long. The V end was cut by 1 base, the J end by 0 bases, with 13 bases between. CDR1 is SGHVS, CDR2 FNYEAQ, per germline. Here the CDR3 DNA reads TGTGCCAGCAGCTTAGGGGACTATGGGTACTCTGGAAACACCATATATTTT. Protein: CASSLGDYGYSGNTIYF.

The chain employs TRBV6-6 and TRBJ2-2; weak D call: TRBD2 (5 bases). Trimming pared 3 bases from V and 1 base from J, leaving 6 bases between. Germline V gene sequence: CDR1 MNHNY, CDR2 SVGAGI (reference sequence). The CDR3 covers 14 residues. CDR3 nucleotide sequence: TGTGCCAGCAGTTATCGGGAGAACACCGGGGAGCTGTTTTTT. It codes for CASSYRENTGELFF.

This chain connects TRBV27 to TRBJ2-1, with TRBD2 identical over 7 bases. Trimming at V came to 4 bases and at J to 6 bases, leaving 3 bases not matched to a gene. The CDR3 runs to 13 residues. The germline V gene has CDR1 MNHEY and CDR2 SMNVEV (reference sequence). The CDR3 DNA follows: TGTGCCAGCAGTTCTACTAGCGCCAATGAGCAGTTCTTC. Translation: CASSSTSANEQFF.

The chain uses TRBV5-4 and TRBJ2-7; 11 nucleotides line up with TRBD1. The length of the CDR3 is 15 residues. After removal of 2 bases from V and 0 bases from J, the junction contained 1 base not matched to a gene. The germline V gene encodes CDR1 SGHNT and CDR2 YYREEE (reference sequence). The CDR3 DNA reads TGTGCCAGCAGCTTCGGGACAGGGGGCTCCTACGAGCAGTACTTC. Protein: CASSFGTGGSYEQYF.

The J gene is TRBJ2-1, the V gene TRBV11-3, with 7 bases lining up with TRBD2. The CDR3 runs to 15 residues. J was trimmed by 9 bases and V by 6 bases; bases with no gene match: 14. The germline gives CDR1 SGHNT, CDR2 YENEEA. The CDR3 coding sequence is TGTGCCAGCAGTTCCGGGGATGCTAGCGGAGGTGAGCAGTTCTTC. Translating gives CASSSGDASGGEQFF.

V gene TRBV5-4 combines with J gene TRBJ2-4; 11 bases are a match to TRBD2. The germline V gene has CDR1 SGHNT and CDR2 YYREEE (reference sequence). The V and J ends lost 4 bases and 0 bases, in that order; junction bases with no gene match: 3. This CDR3 is built from 16 residues. The CDR3 bases are TGTGCCAGCAGCACCGGACTAGCGGGAGCCAAAAACATTCAGTACTTC. This gives the protein CASSTGLAGAKNIQYF.

The J gene is TRBJ1-5, the V gene TRBV19, with a weak D call TRBD1 (6 bases). V was trimmed by 7 bases and J by 2 bases, leaving 15 bases between them. Germline values: CDR1 LNHDA, CDR2 SQIVND (reference sequence). There are 15 residues in the CDR3. As DNA, the CDR3 is TGTGCCAGTAATCAGGGGTCTAGAGGCAATCAGCCCCAGCATTTT. This encodes CASNQGSRGNQPQHF.

CDR3 region: CASSPRDSGRRETQYF. The CDR3 nucleotides are TGTGCCAGCAGCCCCCGGGACTCGGGGAGAAGGGAGACCCAGTACTTC. The chain uses TRBV11-1 and TRBJ2-5, with D possibly being TRBD2 (6 bases). Trimming cost V 5 bases and J 5 bases, with 21 bases left between them. Germline CDR1 SGHAT, CDR2 FQDESV (reference sequence). The CDR3 length is 16 residues.

The chain joins TRBV29-1 to TRBJ2-1; 10 bases are a match to TRBD1. Germline loops: CDR1 SQVTM, CDR2 ANQGSEA. The CDR3 spans 13 residues. The J segment lost 9 bases and the V segment lost 7 bases, leaving 9 bases of the junction unmatched. CDR3 DNA: TGCAGCGCCACCATGGGACAGGGGATTGAGCAGTTCTTC. It codes for CSATMGQGIEQFF.

The chain employs TRBV7-6 and TRBJ2-5; D is uncertain. CDR1 is SGHVS, CDR2 FNYEAQ, per germline. Trimming pared 3 bases from V and 1 base from J, leaving 15 bases between. The CDR3 loop spans 16 amino acids. The CDR3 spells CASSLRNSLSQETQYF. The CDR3 nucleotides are TGTGCCAGCAGCTTGAGAAACAGCCTATCCCAAGAGACCCAGTACTTC.

The chain couples TRBV7-8 to TRBJ2-7; a weak D match, TRBD1 (6 bases). The germline V and J ends were trimmed by 4 bases and 4 bases, with 11 bases remaining between them. This CDR3 is built from 13 residues. Germline-derived CDR1 and CDR2 are SGHVS and FQNEAQ. The CDR3 DNA reads as TGTGCCAGCAGCTCCAGGACAGCTTACGAGCAGTACTTC. As protein: CASSSRTAYEQYF.

This sequence joins TRBV19 and TRBJ2-6; 12 nucleotides match TRBD2. Trimming removed 4 bases from V and 0 bases from J; junction bases left unmatched: 7. In germline, CDR1 is LNHDA, CDR2 SQIVND (reference sequence). The CDR3 loop spans 19 amino acids. The CDR3 reads CASSNRASGRASGANVLTF. The CDR3 DNA follows: TGTGCCAGTAGTAACCGTGCTAGCGGGAGGGCCTCTGGGGCCAACGTCCTGACTTTC.

The chain recombines TRBV15 with TRBJ2-5; TRBD2 matches at 11 bases. V lost 4 bases to trimming and J lost 4 bases; unmatched junction nucleotides: 17. Germline CDR1 is LNHNV and CDR2 is YYDKDF (reference sequence). This CDR3 spans 19 amino acids. Here the CDR3 DNA reads TGTGCCACCAGCACCGAAACCGGGAGGCTAGCGGGAGGTGGAGAGACCCAGTACTTC. Its translation is CATSTETGRLAGGGETQYF. Complete variable domain (other parts from reference TRBV15 and TRBJ2-5): DAMVIQNPRYQVTQFGKPVTLSCSQTLNHNVMYWYQQKSSQAPKLLFHYYDKDFNNEADTPDNFQSRRPNTSFCFLDIRSPGLGDTAMYLCATSTETGRLAGGGETQYFGPGTRLLVL.